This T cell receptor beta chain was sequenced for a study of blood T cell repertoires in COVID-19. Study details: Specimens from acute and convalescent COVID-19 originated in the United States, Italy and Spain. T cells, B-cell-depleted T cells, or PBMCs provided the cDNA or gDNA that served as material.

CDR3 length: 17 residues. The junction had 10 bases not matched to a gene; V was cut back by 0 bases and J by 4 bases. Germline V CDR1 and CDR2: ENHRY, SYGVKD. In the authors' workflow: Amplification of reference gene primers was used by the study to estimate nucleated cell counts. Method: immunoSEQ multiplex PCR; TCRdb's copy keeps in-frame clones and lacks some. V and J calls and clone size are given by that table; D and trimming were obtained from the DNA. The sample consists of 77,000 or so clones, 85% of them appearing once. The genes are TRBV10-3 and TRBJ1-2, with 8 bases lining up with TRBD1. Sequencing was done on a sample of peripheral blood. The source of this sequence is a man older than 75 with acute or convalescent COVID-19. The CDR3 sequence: CAISESISGGSSYGYTF. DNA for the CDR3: TGTGCCATCAGTGAGTCGATTTCAGGGGGCAGCTCCTATGGCTACACCTTC.